This TCR beta chain originates from a study of shared clonotypes between healthy human individuals (TCRdb year 2020). In the study overall: The cohort comprised a couple of women and a few men aged 18 to 49 years. For each donor, three plates each were used for CD4 naive and CD4 memory, two plates were used for CD8 naive, and one plate was used for CD8 memory. The study deeply sequenced blood TCR repertoires of about five healthy adults to estimate repertoire size and the extent of clonotype sharing between individuals. Different laboratories and diverse techniques were used to prepare libraries and sequence TCR repertoires, to increase sequencing depth and limit assay-specific biases. Each donor's leukapheresis produced roughly between roughly 0.85 and 10 billion PBMCs.

As to this clone: What this receptor recognizes is not known. No much larger clone is present one base from it, and per-base qualities are unavailable.

Donors were healthy HIV-negative adults with no recently reported acute infections or vaccinations. Every donor was a Caucasian adult residing in Nashville, Tennessee, USA. Magnetic negative selection was used to enrich CD4+ T cells, after which naive cells were positively selected on CD45RA and the negative fraction became the memory subset. Blood was obtained by leukapheresis, after which PBMCs were separated by Ficoll-Histopaque density gradient centrifugation and cryopreserved in liquid nitrogen vapor phase. Analytical flow cytometry was used to check the purity and quantity of every magnetically sorted T cell population. Genomic DNA was isolated from each sorted fraction and quantified by UV absorbance on a Nanodrop 2000c. Trimming costs V 6 bases and J 4 bases, and their ends lie 19 bases apart. CDR1 MDHEN and CDR2 SYDVKM were looked up in the germline V gene. The CDR3 measures 16 amino acids from cysteine to phenylalanine. The only DNA kept is the CDR3, 48 bases in frame from the first base.

Beyond this particular receptor, the publication reports: Pairwise subsampling indicated that sequencing depth was expected to affect the degree of clonotype sharing among donors. Clonotypes shared by all four sorted-subset donors showed higher generation probabilities than non-shared clonotypes. Estimated clonotype richness was generally larger for naive than for memory subsets. Rarefaction of sorted-subset datasets indicated incomplete sequencing despite the large sequencing depth. Because the study included only a small number of donors, the genetic and exposure-history diversity represented was limited. Sampling was limited to blood, and TCR repertoires in tissue likely differ from TCR repertoires in blood. Sharing across four donors was observed for about 5% of naive CD4, under 4% of naive CD8, around 2.5% of memory CD4, and over 0.3% of memory CD8 clonotypes.

TCR CDR3 regions were amplified from genomic DNA by multiplex PCR using the deep immunoSEQ assay. Extracted genomic DNA from each cell subset was spread evenly across all wells of several immunoSEQ 96-well plates, with each plate serving as a replicate. For sorted subsets, roughly 200 ng genomic DNA, equal to 25,000 to 35,000 T cell genomes, was loaded into each replicate PCR. The purified libraries were quantified using a Qubit 3.0 fluorometer, sized with a Bioanalyzer 2100, and then quantified again using the KAPA Library Quantification kit. Every immunoSEQ 96-well plate was sequenced on a dedicated single-read 150-cycle Illumina NextSeq 550 flow cell. As for the authors' bioinformatics: Because only junctional sequences without quality scores were contained in the immunoSEQ output, filtering matching that applied to full-length reads could not be performed. To assign V/J genes and CDR3, sequences were annotated using PyIR, a Python wrapper for IgBLAST v1.9, with IMGT germline references. Any read was removed if the V/J assignment was weak (E-value above 1e-6), the CDR3 was missing, or the read contained stop codons, out-of-frame junctions, or ambiguous translated residues. A V3J clonotype was defined by an identical inferred V gene, J gene, and CDR3 amino acid sequence. To compute the percentage overlap between repertoires, the number of shared unique clonotypes was divided by the size of the smaller repertoire. Repertoire richness was assessed with RTK rarefaction, the Chao1 estimator, and Recon v2.1 estimates of unobserved clonotypes. OLGA was used to compute generation probabilities for all TCRbeta clonotypes that the gDNA method yielded from a few donors. Sourced from immuneACCESS, this table was stored by TCRdb with only in-frame sequences that have V and J called. A share of the clones is absent; for the studies checked, an unresolved V gene accounts for under half, and the remainder has no known explanation. V, J and clone size reflect that table, while D and trimming were determined from the DNA. Here the sample has fewer than 3 million clones; less than 95% occur a single time. The leading ten clones occupy approximately 0.4% of the sample.

The sequence came from a man between 18 and 35 years old in good health. Some clones in this sample may be carry-over from other donors' samples. What was sequenced was naive CD4+ T cells from PBMCs. Per the publication, the cell subset or site label means: CD45RA+ positively selected. The sequence joins TRBV28 to TRBJ2-1; the best D guess is TRBD1, with 8 bases matching. CDR3 reads: CASRVGGDRFYNEQFF. The DNA is TGTGCCAGCAGGGTAGGGGGGGACAGGTTTTACAATGAGCAGTTCTTC.